This T cell receptor (beta chain) was identified during a study of T-cell reconstitution after alpha-beta-depleted transplantation in children listed by TCRdb under 2016. Background on the whole study: Using TCR repertoire profiling, the study quantitatively followed how T-cell immune reconstitution unfolded in children after TCRalphabeta/CD19-depleted allogeneic hematopoietic cell transplantation. The paper's findings and limits, for the study overall: In some patients, high TCRbeta diversity at day 60 was attributed to recipient T cells and intrathymic progenitors that had survived conditioning. Over the following months the frequencies of hyperexpanded clones went down, and after one year T-cell counts and TCRbeta diversity were mostly credited to newly produced T cells. The apparently early recovery of alphabetaT-cell counts about two months after transplant reportedly depended on only several hundred rapidly expanded clones that came from non-depleted graft cells.

The CDR3 spans 14 residues, from the cysteine through the phenylalanine. Only CDR3 DNA remains: 42 bases, in frame from the first base. V lost 0 bases and J lost 5 bases; the stretch between them is 11 bases long. Looking up the germline V gene yields CDR1 SGHRS and CDR2 YFSETQ. The sample's treatment or condition label, decoded: allogeneic hematopoietic cell transplantation with graft depleted of TCRalphabeta T cells and CD19 B cells. The children who served as transplant recipients had been given grafts of TCRalphabeta/CD19-depleted allogeneic hematopoietic cells. The library relied on PCR. The sequencer listed for this sample is Illumina HiSeq 2500. To normalize quantification of the TCRbeta repertoire, the TCR libraries were built with molecular barcoding that relied on unique molecular identifiers. Starting from the raw public reads, TCRdb applied fastp trimming at Q25, assembled clones with MiXCR and retained in-frame beta chains. One record per CDR3 amino acid sequence lists the most common genes and DNA. A total of around 70,000 distinct CDR3 sequences appear in this sample, about a tenth of them only once. The top ten hold around 14% of the sample.

This clonotype was recorded at least ten times. The antigen it recognizes is unknown. There are no base qualities to consult, and no much larger clone falls within one base. The sequencing here drew on PBMCs, taken before TCRalphabeta/CD19-depleted stem cell transplant. The V gene is TRBV5-1 and the J gene is TRBJ1-1; too little of a D gene remains to name it. This receptor was obtained from a boy aged 5-17 years with acute myeloid leukemia, due to receive a stem cell transplant. The CDR3: CASSLDGLVTEAFF. The nucleotide sequence reads as follows: TGCGCCAGCAGCTTGGACGGTTTAGTAACTGAAGCTTTCTTT.